This entry concerns a single T cell receptor (beta chain). Using RNA transcripts as the source, TCR beta CDR3 regions were amplified. An initial round of RT-PCR targeting the TCR CDR3 relied on the HTBI primer set. One entry per CDR3 protein, called by TCRdb with MiXCR from the multiplex PCR reads. The repertoire holds 640,000 or so distinct CDR3 sequences, with about 14% as singletons. Trimming took 0 bases from V and 6 from J, leaving 12 bases between them. Germline values: CDR1 SGDLS, CDR2 YYNGEE. The CDR3 extends over 14 amino acids. This record comes from a study of T cells in Graves' hyperthyroidism and ophthalmopathy. Background on the study: Once the initial diagnosis was made, peripheral blood was obtained before any treatment.

Fresh peripheral blood, around 10 ml, yielded the PBMCs. The sequenced sample was blood. The clonotype was recovered from a middle-aged woman with Graves' ophthalmopathy. V gene TRBV9 combines with J gene TRBJ1-1; D may be TRBD1 (6 bases). Written as DNA, the CDR3 is TGTGCCAGCAGCGTAGAGGGGGAATTCGCTGAAGCTTTCTTT. Its translation: CASSVEGEFAEAFF.